The 14 T cell receptor beta chains reported below all come from one sample, sequenced in a study of T cell responses to AZD1222 COVID-19 vaccine (dated by TCRdb to the early 2020s). In the paper's terms, the time point label means: baseline before first vaccination. Preparation of the library involved the immunoSEQ multiplex PCR assay. TCRdb took over this immuneACCESS table, retaining in-frame rearrangements with V and J assigned. Such tables are incomplete; in checked studies, under half of the missing clones stem from an unresolved V gene, and the remainder is unexplained. The sample table lists around 100,000 clones, more than 85% of them with a count of one. The leading ten clones occupy approximately 1.1% of the sample. The specimen comprised peripheral blood, sampled on day 0 of AZD1222 vaccination. The receptors were sampled from an adult in good health.

The gene calls are TRBV27 and TRBJ1-5; perhaps TRBD1 as D (6 bases). The CDR3 extends over 14 amino acids. Germline loops: CDR1 MNHEY, CDR2 SMNVEV (reference sequence). Trimming took off 5 bases at V and 7 bases at J, with 15 bases between the two ends. CDR3 sequence: CASSPNRDGQPQHF. For the CDR3, the DNA is TGTGCCAGCAGTCCGAACAGGGATGGCCAGCCCCAGCATTTT.

This chain links TRBV7-9 with TRBJ2-2; no clear D gene. V shed 3 bases and J shed 1 base, with 3 bases lying between them. The CDR3 loop spans 13 amino acids. Germline-derived CDR1 and CDR2 are SEHNR and FQNEAQ (reference sequence). The CDR3 DNA follows: TGTGCCAGCAGCTTCGGGAACACCGGGGAGCTGTTTTTT. This sequence encodes CASSFGNTGELFF.

The V and J genes are TRBV7-8 and TRBJ1-1; tentatively, D is TRBD1 (5 bases). The CDR3 totals 15 residues. V lost 1 base and J 4 bases, leaving 13 bases between the germline ends. Germline CDR1 is SGHVS and CDR2 is FQNEAQ. Here the CDR3 DNA reads TGTGCCAGCAGCTTAGAGAGGGGCAGGAGCACTGAAGCTTTCTTT. Protein sequence: CASSLERGRSTEAFF.

J is TRBJ2-5 and V is TRBV5-1, with D tentatively TRBD1 (6 bases). The V gene lost 1 base and the J gene lost 2 bases, with 9 bases spanning the gap. The V gene's germline CDR1 is SGHRS and CDR2 YFSETQ. The CDR3 is 14 residues long. As DNA, the CDR3 is TGCGCCAGCAGCTTGCTAGGACAGCAAGAGACCCAGTACTTC. Amino acid sequence: CASSLLGQQETQYF.

The chain combines TRBV30 with TRBJ2-3; no clear D. Germline lookup yields CDR1 GTSNPN and CDR2 SVGIG (reference sequence). Between the trimmed V and J ends, which lost 2 bases and 8 bases, there was a span of 17 bases. This CDR3 contains 14 residues. CDR3 coding DNA: TGTGCCTGGAGTAAGGTAGCAGTCCCGGGTACGCAGTATTTT. Amino acid sequence: CAWSKVAVPGTQYF.

This clone showed up just a few times. V usage is TRBV18 and J usage is TRBJ2-7; the match to TRBD1 covers 7 bases. The CDR3 covers 12 residues. Germline V gene lookup returns CDR1 KGHSH and CDR2 LQKENI. V lost 5 bases and J lost 4; bases outside the gene matches: 2. The CDR3 reads CASSSTGYEQYF. CDR3 DNA: TGTGCCAGCTCATCGACAGGGTACGAGCAGTACTTC.

CDR3 sequence reads: CASSYNRATGELFF. The CDR3 region has the DNA TGTGCCAGCAGTTACAACAGGGCCACCGGGGAGCTGTTTTTT. The J gene is TRBJ2-2, the V gene TRBV6-5; D might be TRBD1 (6 bases). This CDR3 is built from 14 residues. In germline, CDR1 is MNHEY, CDR2 SVGAGI. The V end was cut by 2 bases, the J end by 4 bases, with 8 bases between.

The sample holds one count of this clone. This sequence joins TRBV27 and TRBJ1-2; D is possibly TRBD1 (5 bases). Trimming took 4 bases from V and 5 from J, leaving 20 bases between them. The length of the CDR3 is 16 residues. Germline loops: CDR1 MNHEY, CDR2 SMNVEV (reference sequence). CDR3 in DNA: TGTGCCAGCAGTTCCTACCTAGGGAGTGGGGGTTATGGCTACACCTTC. Amino acids: CASSSYLGSGGYGYTF.

The chain carries TRBV30 and TRBJ2-7, with TRBD1 as a possible D gene (6 bases). Trimming cost V 2 bases and J 3 bases, with 17 bases left between them. The germline gives CDR1 GTSNPN, CDR2 SVGIG (reference sequence). The CDR3 loop spans 15 amino acids. In nucleotides, the CDR3 is TGTGCCTGGAGTAGGGGGAGTCCTGTCCTCTACGAGCAGTACTTC. It codes for CAWSRGSPVLYEQYF.

This clone came up once. The J gene is TRBJ2-5, the V gene TRBV3-1 (or the pseudogene TRBV3-2); TRBD1 might be the D (6 bases). Per the germline V gene, CDR1 is LGHDT and CDR2 is YNNKEL (reference sequence). This CDR3 spans 14 amino acids. Trimming left V 4 bases short and J 5 bases short, with 14 bases between. CDR3 bases: TGTGCCAGCAGCCCAGGGGCAGGAGAGGAGACCCAGTACTTC. Its protein is CASSPGAGEETQYF.

This clone has more than one count but fewer than ten. The chain carries TRBV18 and TRBJ1-5; D is unclear. V lost 3 bases and J lost 0, with 18 bases in between. The CDR3 length is 18 residues. Germline lookup yields CDR1 KGHSH and CDR2 LQKENI. The CDR3 nucleotides read TGTGCCAGCTCACCGCCACAAGGGAGCCTAGATAGCAATCAGCCCCAGCATTTT. Translation gives CASSPPQGSLDSNQPQHF.

The V call is TRBV3-1 (or the pseudogene TRBV3-2), the J call TRBJ2-1; no firm D call. Germline-derived CDR1 and CDR2 are LGHDT and YNNKEL (reference sequence). Trimming took off 0 bases at V and 8 bases at J, with 11 bases between the two ends. The CDR3 covers 14 residues. The CDR3 spells CASSQEKQRDEQFF. CDR3 nucleotide sequence: TGTGCCAGCAGCCAAGAGAAACAGCGCGATGAGCAGTTCTTC.

This chain uses TRBV15 with TRBJ2-7; D gene uncertain. V lost 1 base to trimming and J lost 8 bases, with 3 bases between them. Germline V gives CDR1 LNHNV, CDR2 YYDKDF (reference sequence). The CDR3 has 10 residues. In DNA form, the CDR3 reads TGTGCCACCAGCAGAGGACAGCAGTACTTC. This codes for CATSRGQQYF.

J is TRBJ1-3 and V is TRBV5-6; 8 bases match TRBD1. This CDR3 region has 14 residues. Trimming took 9 bases from V and 5 from J; bases not matched to a gene: 10. Germline V gives CDR1 SGHDT, CDR2 YYEEEE. The CDR3: CATQSGTGRNTIYF. The CDR3 bases are TGTGCCACCCAAAGCGGGACAGGACGAAACACCATATATTTT. Filled out from reference TRBV5-6 and TRBJ1-3, the complete variable domain reads DAGVTQSPTHLIKTRGQQVTLRCSPKSGHDTVSWYQQALGQGPQFIFQYYEEEERQRGNFPDRFSGHQFPNYSSELNVNALLLGDSALYLCATQSGTGRNTIYFGEGSWLTVV.